A single sample is the source of the 14 T cell receptor beta chains below, sequenced in a study of T cell repertoires in cytomegalovirus infection. These receptors' antigens are unknown. TCRdb independently ran MiXCR on the reads; one entry per CDR3 protein. The table has approximately 910,000 distinct CDR3 sequences, around 30% seen once. The specimen was cultured CD8+ T cells from PBMCs, collected from culture after CMV antigen stimulation. The receptors come from a human donor in good health (CMV status not recorded). Some clones in this sample may be carry-over from other donors' samples.

The rearrangement links TRBV12-3 or TRBV12-4 to TRBJ1-5, with 9 bases fitting TRBD1. This CDR3 region has 14 residues. Trimming took 5 bases from V and 4 from J; bases not matched to a gene: 3. CDR3 sequence reads: CASSHDRGNQPQHF. For the CDR3, the DNA is TGTGCCAGCAGTCATGACAGGGGGAATCAGCCCCAGCATTTT.

Many counts were recorded for this clonotype. The J gene is TRBJ2-7, the V gene TRBV7-2; D may be TRBD1 or TRBD2 (5 bases each). Trimming took off 5 bases at V and 6 bases at J, with 17 bases between the two ends. Germline CDR1 is SGHTA and CDR2 is FQGNSA. The CDR3 runs 14 residues. The CDR3 is CASSLLQGGGEQYV. Here the CDR3 DNA reads TGTGCCAGCAGCCTCCTGCAGGGCGGAGGCGAGCAGTACGTC.

The genes are TRBV29-1 and TRBJ1-2; 7 bases match TRBD1. Per germline, CDR1 SQVTM and CDR2 ANQGSEA. V lost 3 bases to trimming and J lost 8 bases; unmatched junction nucleotides: 6. The CDR3 is 12 amino acids. CDR3 amino acids: CSVDPTGDGYTF. CDR3 DNA: TGCAGCGTTGATCCAACAGGGGACGGCTACACCTTC.

This rearrangement joins TRBV10-3 to TRBJ2-3; 10 nucleotides agree with TRBD1. CDR1 is ENHRY, CDR2 SYGVKD, per germline. This CDR3 comprises 15 residues. Losses at the gene ends were 5 bases for V and 3 bases for J; bases not matched to a gene: 5. The CDR3 DNA reads TGTGCCATCAGTAAACGGGACAGGGGTACAGATACGCAGTATTTT. Its translation is CAISKRDRGTDTQYF.

This clonotype has a handful of counts. The chain is built from TRBV6-1 and TRBJ1-5; D is possibly TRBD1 (6 bases). Germline V gene sequence: CDR1 MNHNS, CDR2 SASEGT. The CDR3 has 15 amino acids. V lost 8 bases and J 2 bases, leaving 16 bases between the germline ends. CDR3 sequence reads: CASVPDRFGNQPQHF. Here the CDR3 DNA reads TGTGCCAGCGTACCCGACAGGTTCGGCAATCAGCCCCAGCATTTT.

V is TRBV7-6 and J is TRBJ1-6; weak D call: TRBD1 (6 bases). This CDR3 has 16 amino acids. Germline assignment: CDR1 SGHVS and CDR2 FNYEAQ. With 0 bases removed from V and 9 bases from J, the gap between germline ends came to 15 bases. CDR3 sequence (DNA): TGTGCCAGCAGCTTAGCGGCTCTGGGGGCGAGTTCACCCCTCCACTTT. Translating gives CASSLAALGASSPLHF.

V gene TRBV6-5 combines with J gene TRBJ1-4; a possible D gene is TRBD1 (5 bases). Germline values: CDR1 MNHEY, CDR2 SVGAGI. The CDR3 runs to 15 residues. V dropped 0 bases and J dropped 3 bases, with 8 bases sitting between them. The CDR3 DNA follows: TGTGCCAGCAGTTACTCCGGGGGTTCTAATGAAAAACTGTTTTTT. This translates into CASSYSGGSNEKLFF.

This clonotype was counted at least ten times. The J gene is TRBJ1-2, the V gene TRBV12-5; D is possibly TRBD1 (5 bases). Between the trimmed V and J ends, which lost 2 bases and 1 base, there was a span of 17 bases. Per the germline V gene, CDR1 is LGHNT and CDR2 is FRNRAP. The CDR3 sequence is 17 residues long. CDR3 protein: CASGLSSGTANNYGYTF. The CDR3 nucleotides read TGTGCTAGTGGTTTGAGCTCCGGGACGGCAAATAACTATGGCTACACCTTC.

The rearrangement uses TRBV5-4 and TRBJ2-1; 9 bases match TRBD1. Germline CDR1 SGHNT, CDR2 YYREEE (reference sequence). The CDR3 length is 14 residues. The V and J ends lost 3 bases and 5 bases, in that order; junction bases with no gene match: 3. The CDR3 nucleotides are TGTGCCAGCAGCTGGACAGGGGCAGACAATGAGCAGTTCTTC. This translates into CASSWTGADNEQFF.

The gene calls are TRBV6-1 and TRBJ1-1, with 7 bases lining up with TRBD1. The CDR3 covers 15 residues. Unmatched junction bases numbered 3, after V lost 1 base and J lost 1 base. Germline V gene data show CDR1 as MNHNS and CDR2 as SASEGT. In nucleotides, the CDR3 is TGTGCCAGCAGTGAAGTTAACAGGGGGAACACTGAAGCTTTCTTT. Its translation is CASSEVNRGNTEAFF.

V usage is TRBV7-1 and J usage is TRBJ2-1; 12 bases match TRBD2. TRBV7-1 is recorded as an ORF, its role being uncertain. This CDR3 spans 16 amino acids. Losses at the gene ends were 3 bases for V and 6 bases for J; bases not matched to a gene: 6. The CDR3 sequence is CASSSGTSGLPNEQFF. CDR3 bases: TGTGCCAGCAGCTCCGGGACTAGCGGGCTCCCCAATGAGCAGTTCTTC.

V gene TRBV4-1 combines with J gene TRBJ1-1; no firm D call. Trimming cost V 0 bases and J 0 bases, with 8 bases left between them. CDR3 length: 15 amino acids. Per germline, CDR1 MGHRA and CDR2 YSYEKL. The CDR3 DNA reads as TGCGCCAGCAGCCAAGAGCGAGTACTGAACACTGAAGCTTTCTTT. Translated: CASSQERVLNTEAFF.

Only a few counts were recorded for this clonotype. The rearrangement uses TRBV7-9 and TRBJ1-5; D is uncertain. This CDR3 region has 14 residues. The V gene's germline CDR1 is SEHNR and CDR2 FQNEAQ (reference sequence). The germline V and J ends were trimmed by 1 base and 7 bases, with 11 bases remaining between them. The DNA of the CDR3 is TGTGCCAGCAGCTTAGTAGGTCCGGCGCAGCCCCAGCATTTT. It translates to CASSLVGPAQPQHF.

This sequence joins TRBV20-1 and TRBJ1-5; no clear D gene. V lost 0 bases and J lost 7, with 10 bases in between. The CDR3 length is 13 residues. Germline-derived CDR1 and CDR2 are DFQATT and SNEGSKA (reference sequence). CDR3 protein: CSARDYGRQPQHF. DNA for the CDR3: TGCAGTGCTAGAGATTATGGCCGGCAGCCCCAGCATTTT.